The 9 T cell receptor beta chains reported below all come from one sample, sequenced in a study of blood T cell repertoires in COVID-19. The method was immunoSEQ multiplex PCR; TCRdb's version includes in-frame clones alone and lacks a portion of them. Of 350,000 to 400,000 clones listed, 85% to 90% were seen once; the top ten hold roughly 0.97%. Sequenced input: PBMCs or T cells enriched from blood (not recorded which). These receptor sequences come from a young woman with acute COVID-19.

The gene calls are TRBV5-1 and TRBJ2-1; 11 bases match TRBD2. Losses at the gene ends were 7 bases for V and 3 bases for J; bases not matched to a gene: 9. The CDR3 has 16 amino acids. Germline V gene lookup returns CDR1 SGHRS and CDR2 YFSETQ. The DNA for the CDR3 is TGCGCCAGCGGACCTAGCGGGGGGACCTACTACAATGAGCAGTTCTTC. Residues: CASGPSGGTYYNEQFF. Filled out from reference TRBV5-1 and TRBJ2-1, the complete variable domain reads KAGVTQTPRYLIKTRGQQVTLSCSPISGHRSVSWYQQTPGQGLQFLFEYFSETQRNKGNFPGRFSGRQFSNSRSEMNVSTLELGDSALYLCASGPSGGTYYNEQFFGPGTRLTVL.

This clone was observed once. The rearrangement uses TRBV10-2 and TRBJ1-2; D ambiguous. Germline CDR1 reads WSHSY; CDR2 reads SAAADI. CDR3 length equals 12 residues. V was cut by 5 bases and J by 3 bases, with 7 bases left in between. Here the CDR3 DNA reads TGCGCCAGCAGTTTTGACTACTATGGCTACACCTTC. Translation gives CASSFDYYGYTF.

This clone was seen a single time. CDR3 residues: CASSLFGGAGNTIYF. In nucleotides, the CDR3 is TGTGCCAGCAGTCTATTTGGAGGGGCTGGAAACACCATATATTTT. This chain connects TRBV7-2 to TRBJ1-3; TRBD1 is a possible D gene (5 bases). CDR1 is SGHTA, CDR2 FQGNSA, per germline. The V and J ends lost 6 bases and 2 bases respectively, with 14 bases between them. CDR3 length: 15 residues.

This chain connects TRBV29-1 to TRBJ2-2, with no clear D. Trimming took 4 bases from V and 6 from J, leaving 9 bases between them. Germline CDR1 SQVTM, CDR2 ANQGSEA. The CDR3 extends over 12 amino acids. The CDR3 reads CSVVGSAGELFF. CDR3 in DNA: TGCAGCGTTGTGGGCTCTGCCGGGGAGCTGTTTTTT.

In nucleotides, the CDR3 is TGCAGCGTTGAGGGCAACCTAGCCAAAAACATTCAGTACTTC. Translation: CSVEGNLAKNIQYF. The chain combines TRBV29-1 with TRBJ2-4; D unresolved. The CDR3 has 14 residues. Germline loops: CDR1 SQVTM, CDR2 ANQGSEA. The V and J ends lost 3 bases and 0 bases respectively, with 9 bases between them.

The sample holds one count of this clone. The chain recombines TRBV19 with TRBJ1-5; the match to TRBD1 covers 7 bases. Losses at the gene ends were 3 bases for V and 6 bases for J; bases not matched to a gene: 5. Germline CDR1 is LNHDA and CDR2 is SQIVND (reference sequence). This CDR3 has 14 amino acids. The CDR3 reads CASSIDRAAQPQHF. The CDR3 DNA reads as TGTGCCAGTAGTATCGACAGGGCGGCTCAGCCCCAGCATTTT.

Turning to this clone: The identical CDR3 is also encoded by other nucleotide sequences in the sample. J is TRBJ1-5 and V is TRBV12-3 or TRBV12-4; a weak D match, TRBD1 (5 bases). This CDR3 region has 13 residues. Trimming took off 3 bases at V and 6 bases at J, with 9 bases between the two ends. In DNA form, the CDR3 reads TGTGCCAGCAGTTTGCAGGGAGGTCAGCCCCAGCATTTT. Protein product: CASSLQGGQPQHF.

The chain combines TRBV24-1 with TRBJ1-2; 9 bases are shared with TRBD1. The CDR3 covers 14 residues. Per germline, CDR1 KGHDR and CDR2 SFDVKD. After removal of 4 bases from V and 6 bases from J, the junction contained 5 bases not matched to a gene. DNA for the CDR3: TGTGCCACCAGTGAAAGCGGGACAGGGAATGGCTACACCTTC. This encodes CATSESGTGNGYTF.

This chain connects TRBV27 to TRBJ1-2, with D maybe TRBD1 (6 bases). This CDR3 has 14 residues. Germline V gene sequence: CDR1 MNHEY, CDR2 SMNVEV (reference sequence). V was trimmed by 0 bases and J by 4 bases, leaving 9 bases between them. The CDR3 region is CASSLSRGGYGYTF. The CDR3 DNA sequence: TGTGCCAGCAGTTTATCGAGGGGGGGCTATGGCTACACCTTC.